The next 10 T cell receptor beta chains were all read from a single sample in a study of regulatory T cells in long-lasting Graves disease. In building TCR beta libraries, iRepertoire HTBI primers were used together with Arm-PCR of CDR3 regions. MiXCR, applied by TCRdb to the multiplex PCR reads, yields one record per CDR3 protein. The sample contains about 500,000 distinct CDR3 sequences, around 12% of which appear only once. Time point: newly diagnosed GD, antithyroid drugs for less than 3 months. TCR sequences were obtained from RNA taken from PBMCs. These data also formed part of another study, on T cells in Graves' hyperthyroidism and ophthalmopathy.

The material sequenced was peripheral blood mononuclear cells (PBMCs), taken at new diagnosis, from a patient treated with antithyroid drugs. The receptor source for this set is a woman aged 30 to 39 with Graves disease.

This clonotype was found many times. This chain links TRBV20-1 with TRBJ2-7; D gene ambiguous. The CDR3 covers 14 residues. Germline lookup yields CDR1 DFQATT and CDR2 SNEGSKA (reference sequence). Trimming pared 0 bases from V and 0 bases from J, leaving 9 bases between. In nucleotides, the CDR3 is TGCAGTGCTAGAGATCAGGCCACCTCCTACGAGCAGTACTTC. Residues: CSARDQATSYEQYF.

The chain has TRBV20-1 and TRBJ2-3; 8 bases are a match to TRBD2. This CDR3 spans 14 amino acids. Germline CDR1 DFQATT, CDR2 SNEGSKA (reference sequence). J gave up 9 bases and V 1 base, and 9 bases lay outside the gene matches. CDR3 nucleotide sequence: TGCAGTGCTAGAGCCAGCGGGAGAGAGGGGACGCAGTATTTT. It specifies CSARASGREGTQYF.

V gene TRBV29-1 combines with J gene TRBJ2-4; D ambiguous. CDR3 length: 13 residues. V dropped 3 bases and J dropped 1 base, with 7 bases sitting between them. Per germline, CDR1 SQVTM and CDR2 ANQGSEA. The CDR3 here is CSVEGSAKNIQYF. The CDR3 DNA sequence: TGCAGCGTTGAGGGTTCCGCCAAAAACATTCAGTACTTC.

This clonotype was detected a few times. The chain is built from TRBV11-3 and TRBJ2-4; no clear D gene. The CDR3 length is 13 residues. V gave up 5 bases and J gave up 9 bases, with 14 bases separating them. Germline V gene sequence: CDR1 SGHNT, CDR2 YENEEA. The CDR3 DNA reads TGTGCCAGCAGCATGAATCAAAATGGCATTCAGTACTTC. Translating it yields CASSMNQNGIQYF. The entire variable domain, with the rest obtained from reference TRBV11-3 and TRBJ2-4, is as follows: EAGVVQSPRYKIIEKKQPVAFWCNPISGHNTLYWYLQNLGQGPELLIRYENEEAVDDSQLPKDRFSAERLKGVDSTLKIQPAELGDSAVYLCASSMNQNGIQYFGAGTRLSVL.

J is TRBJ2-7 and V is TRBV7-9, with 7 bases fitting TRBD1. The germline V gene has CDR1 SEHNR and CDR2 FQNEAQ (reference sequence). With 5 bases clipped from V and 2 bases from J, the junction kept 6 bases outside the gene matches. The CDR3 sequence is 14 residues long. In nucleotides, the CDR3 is TGTGCCAGCAGCCTGACAGGGCTCGCCTACGAGCAGTACTTC. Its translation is CASSLTGLAYEQYF.

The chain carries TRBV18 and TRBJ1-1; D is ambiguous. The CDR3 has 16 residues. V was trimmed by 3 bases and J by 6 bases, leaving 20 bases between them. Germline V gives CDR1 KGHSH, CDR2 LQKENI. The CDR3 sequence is CASSPRATRSRAEAFF. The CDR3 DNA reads TGTGCCAGCTCACCTCGGGCGACCCGATCCCGAGCTGAAGCTTTCTTT.

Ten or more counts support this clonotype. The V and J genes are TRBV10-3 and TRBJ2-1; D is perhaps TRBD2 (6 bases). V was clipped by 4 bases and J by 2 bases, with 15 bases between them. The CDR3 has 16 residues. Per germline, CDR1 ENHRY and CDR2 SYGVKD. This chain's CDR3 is CAISGGVIVAYNEQFF. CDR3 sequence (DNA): TGTGCCATCAGTGGGGGGGTGATAGTAGCCTACAATGAGCAGTTCTTC.

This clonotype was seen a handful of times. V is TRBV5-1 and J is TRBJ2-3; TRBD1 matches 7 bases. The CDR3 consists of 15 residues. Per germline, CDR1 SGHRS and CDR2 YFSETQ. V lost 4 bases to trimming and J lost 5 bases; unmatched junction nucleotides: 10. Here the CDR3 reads CASSRVVSGGDTQYF. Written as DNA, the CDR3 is TGCGCCAGCAGCCGAGTCGTTTCAGGGGGAGATACGCAGTATTTT.

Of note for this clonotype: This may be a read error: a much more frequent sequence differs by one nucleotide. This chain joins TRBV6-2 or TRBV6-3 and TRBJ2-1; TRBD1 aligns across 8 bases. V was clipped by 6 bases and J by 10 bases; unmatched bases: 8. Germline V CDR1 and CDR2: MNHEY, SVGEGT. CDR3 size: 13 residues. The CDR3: CASRITGGSEQFF. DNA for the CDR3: TGTGCCAGCAGAATAACAGGGGGTAGCGAGCAGTTCTTC.

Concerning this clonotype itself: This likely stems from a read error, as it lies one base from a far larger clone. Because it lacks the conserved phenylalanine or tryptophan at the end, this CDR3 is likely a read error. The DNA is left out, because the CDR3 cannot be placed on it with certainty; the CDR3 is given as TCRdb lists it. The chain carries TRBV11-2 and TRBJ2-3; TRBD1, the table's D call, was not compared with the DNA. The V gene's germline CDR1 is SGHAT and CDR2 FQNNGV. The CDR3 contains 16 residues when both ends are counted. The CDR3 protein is CASSLVPGTGEDEQFL.